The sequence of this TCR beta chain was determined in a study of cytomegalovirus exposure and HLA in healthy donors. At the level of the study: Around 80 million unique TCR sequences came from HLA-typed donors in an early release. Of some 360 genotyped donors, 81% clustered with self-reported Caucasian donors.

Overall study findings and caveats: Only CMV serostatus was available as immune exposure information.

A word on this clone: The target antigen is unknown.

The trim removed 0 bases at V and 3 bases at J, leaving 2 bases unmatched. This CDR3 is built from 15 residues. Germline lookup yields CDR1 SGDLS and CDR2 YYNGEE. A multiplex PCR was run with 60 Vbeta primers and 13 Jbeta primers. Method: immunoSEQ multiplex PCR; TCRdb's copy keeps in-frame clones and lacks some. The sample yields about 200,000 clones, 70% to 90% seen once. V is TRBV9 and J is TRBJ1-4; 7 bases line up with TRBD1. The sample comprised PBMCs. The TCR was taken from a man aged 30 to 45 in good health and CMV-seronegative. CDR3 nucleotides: TGTGCCAGCAGCGTAGAGGGGACAGCTAATGAAAAACTGTTTTTT. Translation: CASSVEGTANEKLFF.